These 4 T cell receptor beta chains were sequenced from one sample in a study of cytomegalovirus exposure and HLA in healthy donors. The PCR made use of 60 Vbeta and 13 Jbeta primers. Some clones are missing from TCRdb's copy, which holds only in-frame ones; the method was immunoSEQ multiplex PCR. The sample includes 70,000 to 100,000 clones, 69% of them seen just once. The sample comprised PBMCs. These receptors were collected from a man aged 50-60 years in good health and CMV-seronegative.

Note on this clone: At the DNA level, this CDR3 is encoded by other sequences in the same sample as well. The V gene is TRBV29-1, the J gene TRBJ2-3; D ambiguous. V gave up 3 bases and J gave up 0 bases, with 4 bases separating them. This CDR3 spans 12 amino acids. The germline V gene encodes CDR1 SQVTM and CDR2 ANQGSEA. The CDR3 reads CSVDSSTDTQYF. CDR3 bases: TGCAGCGTTGATTCGAGCACAGATACGCAGTATTTT.

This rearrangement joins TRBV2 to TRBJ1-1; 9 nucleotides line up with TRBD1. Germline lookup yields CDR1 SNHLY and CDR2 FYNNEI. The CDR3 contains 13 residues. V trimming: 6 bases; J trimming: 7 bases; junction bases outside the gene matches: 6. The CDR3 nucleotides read TGTGCCAGCAGGACAGGGGGTTGGATTGAAGCTTTCTTT. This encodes CASRTGGWIEAFF. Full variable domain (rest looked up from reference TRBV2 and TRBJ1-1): EPEVTQTPSHQVTQMGQEVILRCVPISNHLYFYWYRQILGQKVEFLVSFYNNEISEKSEIFDDQFSVERPDGSNFTLKIRSTKLEDSAMYFCASRTGGWIEAFFGQGTRLTVV.

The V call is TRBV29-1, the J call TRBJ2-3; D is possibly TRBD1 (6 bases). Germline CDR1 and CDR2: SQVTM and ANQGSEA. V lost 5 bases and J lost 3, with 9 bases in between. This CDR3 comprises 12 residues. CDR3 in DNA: TGCAGCGTTACTACAGGGACAGATACGCAGTATTTT. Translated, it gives CSVTTGTDTQYF.

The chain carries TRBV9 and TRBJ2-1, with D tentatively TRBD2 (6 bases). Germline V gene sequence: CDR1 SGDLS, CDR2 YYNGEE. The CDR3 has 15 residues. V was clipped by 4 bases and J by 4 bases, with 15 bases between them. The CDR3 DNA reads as TGTGCCAGCAGCTCCCGGGTAGCGGAATACAATGAGCAGTTCTTC. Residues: CASSSRVAEYNEQFF. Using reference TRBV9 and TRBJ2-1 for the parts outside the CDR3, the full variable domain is DSGVTQTPKHLITATGQRVTLRCSPRSGDLSVYWYQQSLDQGLQFLIQYYNGEERAKGNILERFSAQQFPDLHSELNLSSLELGDSALYFCASSSRVAEYNEQFFGPGTRLTVL.